This TCR beta chain was observed in a study of cytomegalovirus exposure and HLA in healthy donors. Turning to the study itself: From donors who were HLA-typed, an early data release held 80 million or so unique TCRs. Study conclusions and caveats: Reported findings show TCR beta sequences accurately forecast HLA-A and HLA-B alleles in most subjects. Cytomegalovirus status was reportedly diagnosed by the classifier with high specificity and sensitivity.

V lost 7 bases and J lost 0, with 19 bases in between. CDR3 size: 17 residues. Germline CDR1 and CDR2: ENHRY and SYGVKD. This PCR relied on a set of 60 Vbeta primers and 13 Jbeta primers. Assay: immunoSEQ multiplex PCR; the TCRdb copy retains only in-frame clones and omits some. In the table there are about 190,000 clones, 80% to 85% of which are singletons. A note on this clone: What it recognizes is unknown.

Participants comprised healthy donors of bone marrow. This sequence was found in a man aged 40-49 years in good health and CMV-seropositive. Source material: PBMCs. The chain recombines TRBV10-3 with TRBJ2-1; TRBD1 might be the D (6 bases). CDR3 coding DNA: TGTGCCATCACCGTAGAACCTAGGGGGAGCTCCTACAATGAGCAGTTCTTC. Translated: CAITVEPRGSSYNEQFF.